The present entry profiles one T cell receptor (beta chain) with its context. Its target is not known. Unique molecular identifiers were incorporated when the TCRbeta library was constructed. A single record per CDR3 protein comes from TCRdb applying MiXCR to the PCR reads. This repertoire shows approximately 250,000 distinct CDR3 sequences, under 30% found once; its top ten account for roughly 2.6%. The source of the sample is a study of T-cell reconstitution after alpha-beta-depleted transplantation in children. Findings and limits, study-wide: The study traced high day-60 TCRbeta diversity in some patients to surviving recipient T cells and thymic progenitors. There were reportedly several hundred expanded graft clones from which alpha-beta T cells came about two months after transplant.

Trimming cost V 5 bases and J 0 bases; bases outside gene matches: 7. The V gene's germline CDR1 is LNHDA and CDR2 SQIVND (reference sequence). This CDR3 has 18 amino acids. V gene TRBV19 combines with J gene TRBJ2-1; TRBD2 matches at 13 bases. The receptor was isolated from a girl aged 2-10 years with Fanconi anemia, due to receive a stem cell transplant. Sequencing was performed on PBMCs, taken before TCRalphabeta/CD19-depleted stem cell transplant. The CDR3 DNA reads TGTGCCAGTAGTGAGACTAGCGGGGGGCTCTCCTCCTACAATGAGCAGTTCTTC. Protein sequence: CASSETSGGLSSYNEQFF.